This T cell receptor beta chain came from a study of post-analysis software for immune sequencing data. Study-level findings and limits: The normalized Chao1 diversity of multiple sclerosis patients was significantly lower than that of controls.

The authors incorporated unique molecular identifiers into the TCR beta cDNA libraries. In TCRdb, the PCR reads were re-called with MiXCR into one record per CDR3 protein. This table holds approximately 730,000 distinct CDR3 sequences, around 42% found once. A few counts support this clonotype. The antigen remains undetermined. The source material was blood. This clonotype originated in a girl aged 10 to 17 with multiple sclerosis.

The DNA of the CDR3 is TGTGCCAGTGGACTAGCATCAAGCTCCTACGAGCAGTACTTC. It is translated as CASGLASSSYEQYF. This chain uses TRBV11-2 with TRBJ2-7, with 8 bases lining up with TRBD2. The CDR3 is 14 amino acids. The ends lost 9 bases at V and 0 bases at J; junction bases unmatched: 7. Germline V gene lookup returns CDR1 SGHAT and CDR2 FQNNGV.